The clone carrying this T cell receptor beta chain was counted a few times. Its antigen remains unknown. Unique molecular identifiers were attached to individual cDNA molecules within the library. Original handling: With a range of about 23,224 to 750,000, the median per sample was around 97,000 TCRs. TCRdb itself ran the 5' RACE reads through MiXCR, one entry per CDR3 protein. TCRdb's processing, not the authors' own work, is the source of the V and J calls. There are about 81,000 distinct CDR3 sequences in the sample; about 8.4% occur only once, and under 2.5% lies in the top ten. This specimen comes from a study of human T cells and chemical hapten exposure. About the study: TCR yield per sample varied, mainly due to pooled library volumes.

General study findings and limits: TCRs above 1 in 1000 frequency stayed constant with DPC sensitization.

CDR3 size: 15 residues. Germline CDR1 and CDR2: SGHRS and YFSETQ. Trimming removed 0 bases from V and 4 bases from J; junction bases left unmatched: 4. Sequencing started from total RNA isolated from unfractionated whole blood. The sequence came from a male donor in good health. The chain combines TRBV5-1 with TRBJ1-2, with 9 positions matching TRBD1. CDR3 sequence (DNA): TGCGCCAGCAGCTTGGAACAGGGGGCCACCTATGGCTACACCTTC. Protein product: CASSLEQGATYGYTF.